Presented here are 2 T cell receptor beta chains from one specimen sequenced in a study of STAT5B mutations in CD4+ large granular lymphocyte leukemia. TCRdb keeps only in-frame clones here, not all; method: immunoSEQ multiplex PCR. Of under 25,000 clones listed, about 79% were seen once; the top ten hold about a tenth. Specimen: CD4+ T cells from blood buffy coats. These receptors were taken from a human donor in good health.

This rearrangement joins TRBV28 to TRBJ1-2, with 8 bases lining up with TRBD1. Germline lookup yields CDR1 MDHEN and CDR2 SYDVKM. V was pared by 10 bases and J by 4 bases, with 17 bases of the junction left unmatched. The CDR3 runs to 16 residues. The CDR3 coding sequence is TGTGCCACCAAAGCCTCCCTCCTGGGACAGGTCTATGGCTACACCTTC. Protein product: CATKASLLGQVYGYTF.

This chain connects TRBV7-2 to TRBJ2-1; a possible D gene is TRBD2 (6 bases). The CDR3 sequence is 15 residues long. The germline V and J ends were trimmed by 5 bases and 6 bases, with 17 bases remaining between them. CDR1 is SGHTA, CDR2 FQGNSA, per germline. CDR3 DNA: TGTGCCAGCAGCCGGCCTCTTGGCGGGGTCAATGAGCAGTTCTTC. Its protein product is CASSRPLGGVNEQFF.